This paragraph reports one T cell receptor (beta chain). What it binds is not known. The data stem from a study of post-analysis software for immune sequencing data. Study-level background: Some patients lacked subtype; others had relapsing-remitting, secondary progressive or progressive-relapsing disease. Whole-study results and caveats: Controls had significantly higher normalized Chao1 diversity than multiple sclerosis patients. Comparison of patients with controls showed four or five TRBV segments more frequent in patients, TRBV5-6, TRBV5-1 and TRBV20-1 among them. Those samples that were prepared in the same batch co-clustered strongly by F measure.

The CDR3 totals 15 residues. Per germline, CDR1 KGHDR and CDR2 SFDVKD. Trimming removed 5 bases from V and 7 bases from J; junction bases left unmatched: 5. cDNA libraries for TCR beta contained unique molecular identifiers. TCRdb ran MiXCR on the PCR reads and lists one entry per CDR3 protein. The repertoire has fewer than 850,000 distinct CDR3 sequences, approximately 30% of them found once; the top ten carry 0.56%. This TCR derives from a girl aged 10 to 17 with multiple sclerosis. The chain combines TRBV24-1 with TRBJ1-5; 12 positions match TRBD1. The specimen sequenced was blood. The CDR3 DNA reads TGTGCCACCAGTGGGGGACAGGGGGCTCGCCAGCCCCAGCATTTT. The encoded protein is CATSGGQGARQPQHF.